This entry lists 21 T cell receptor beta chains sequenced from one sample in a study of T cells in Graves' hyperthyroidism and ophthalmopathy. Amplified TCR beta CDR3 regions derived from RNA transcripts. The HTBI primer set served for first-round RT-PCR of the TCR CDR3. One entry per CDR3 protein results from TCRdb running MiXCR on the multiplex PCR reads. The sample lists 500,000 or so distinct CDR3 sequences, about a sixth occurring once. Sequencing was performed on blood. The receptor set was obtained from a woman younger than 35 with Graves' ophthalmopathy.

The chain couples TRBV20-1 to TRBJ2-1; D uncertain. The V and J ends lost 3 bases and 10 bases respectively, with 10 bases between them. CDR1 is DFQATT, CDR2 SNEGSKA, per germline (reference sequence). The CDR3 covers 11 residues. CDR3 coding DNA: TGCAGTGCTAGTGGCCTGAGAGAGCAGTTCTTC. This codes for CSASGLREQFF.

The chain links TRBV11-2 to TRBJ2-3, with 8 bases lining up with TRBD2. Per the germline V gene, CDR1 is SGHAT and CDR2 is FQNNGV. The junction had 10 bases not matched to a gene; V was cut back by 2 bases and J by 0 bases. The CDR3 spans 18 residues. For the CDR3, the DNA is TGTGCCAGCAGCTTATTCGTCCGGCTAGCGGGTAGCACAGATACGCAGTATTTT. It is translated as CASSLFVRLAGSTDTQYF.

The chain combines TRBV19 with TRBJ2-7; D ambiguous. Trimming took 1 base from V and 3 from J, leaving 10 bases between them. The germline V gene has CDR1 LNHDA and CDR2 SQIVND (reference sequence). The CDR3 is 14 amino acids. CDR3 protein: CASSIGSGIYEQYF. The CDR3 coding sequence is TGTGCCAGTAGTATAGGTTCTGGAATCTACGAGCAGTACTTC.

V and J are TRBV9 and TRBJ2-1, with D possibly being TRBD2 (7 bases). CDR3 size: 16 residues. The V gene lost 0 bases and the J gene lost 8 bases, with 18 bases spanning the gap. Germline V lookup: CDR1 SGDLS, CDR2 YYNGEE. The chain's CDR3 is CASSVGGGATNHEQFF. In DNA form, the CDR3 reads TGTGCCAGCAGCGTAGGGGGGGGGGCGACAAATCATGAGCAGTTCTTC. Looking up the rest from reference TRBV9 and TRBJ2-1 gives the full variable domain: DSGVTQTPKHLITATGQRVTLRCSPRSGDLSVYWYQQSLDQGLQFLIQYYNGEERAKGNILERFSAQQFPDLHSELNLSSLELGDSALYFCASSVGGGATNHEQFFGPGTRLTVL.

This clonotype was recorded at least ten times. This chain joins TRBV4-3 and TRBJ2-1; 8 nucleotides line up with TRBD2. CDR1 and CDR2 (germline): LGHNA, YSLEER. This CDR3 has 16 residues. J lost 7 bases, V lost 0 bases, and 8 bases had no gene match. The CDR3 DNA sequence: TGCGCCAGCAGCCAAGATCTACAGCGGGAGATGAATGAGCAGTTCTTC. Translated: CASSQDLQREMNEQFF.

The chain employs TRBV20-1 and TRBJ1-1; maybe TRBD1 (5 bases). V was shortened by 3 bases and J by 1 base, with 21 bases between the two germline ends. CDR1 DFQATT and CDR2 SNEGSKA come from the germline V gene (reference sequence). CDR3 size: 17 residues. The CDR3 here is CSARPRGPDLGNTEAFF. In DNA, the CDR3 is TGCAGTGCTAGGCCCCGGGGCCCGGACCTTGGGAACACTGAAGCTTTCTTT.

This clonotype was seen only once. J is TRBJ2-7 and V is TRBV5-6; D possibly corresponds to TRBD2 (5 bases). The CDR3 spans 15 residues. Germline-derived CDR1 and CDR2 are SGHDT and YYEEEE. V was pared by 0 bases and J by 1 base, with 11 bases between. The CDR3 region is CASSLALPGSYEQYF. The CDR3 nucleotides are TGTGCCAGCAGCTTGGCCCTACCGGGATCCTACGAGCAGTACTTC.

This clonotype was seen ten or more times. The chain has TRBV30 and TRBJ2-5, with 8 bases identical to TRBD1. The CDR3 is 14 amino acids. The germline V gene has CDR1 GTSNPN and CDR2 SVGIG (reference sequence). J lost 7 bases, V lost 5 bases, and 12 bases had no gene match. Here the CDR3 DNA reads TGTGCCTGGGGGGGACAGGCAGGGCTGCGGACCCAGTACTTC. It encodes CAWGGQAGLRTQYF.

The rearrangement joins TRBV28 to TRBJ1-5; 7 bases align to TRBD1. V gave up 7 bases and J gave up 0 bases; unmatched junction bases: 12. Germline V gene sequence: CDR1 MDHEN, CDR2 SYDVKM. The CDR3 runs 17 residues. The CDR3 protein is CASTSGRDSYSNQPQHF. DNA for the CDR3: TGTGCCAGCACTTCGGGTCGGGACAGTTATAGCAATCAGCCCCAGCATTTT. The variable domain in full, completed from reference TRBV28 and TRBJ1-5, reads DVKVTQSSRYLVKRTGEKVFLECVQDMDHENMFWYRQDPGLGLRLIYFSYDVKMKEKGDIPEGYSVSREKKERFSLILESASTNQTSMYLCASTSGRDSYSNQPQHFGDGTRLSIL.

This chain joins TRBV28 and TRBJ1-2; 7 nucleotides align to TRBD1. The CDR3 spans 17 residues. Germline CDR1 MDHEN, CDR2 SYDVKM. Unmatched junction bases numbered 17, after V lost 4 bases and J lost 6 bases. This CDR3 is CASSSTGEIPYYHGYTF. CDR3 DNA: TGTGCCAGCAGTTCAACAGGGGAAATCCCCTACTATCATGGCTACACCTTC.

This clonotype has a count of ten or more. V and J are TRBV7-8 and TRBJ1-6; a weak D match, TRBD1 (6 bases). This CDR3 contains 14 residues. Germline-derived CDR1 and CDR2 are SGHVS and FQNEAQ. V was pared by 1 base and J by 10 bases, with 11 bases between. CDR3 sequence reads: CASSLGGGESPLHF. Here the CDR3 DNA reads TGTGCCAGCAGCTTAGGAGGGGGAGAGTCACCCCTCCACTTT.

The V call is TRBV6-2 or TRBV6-3, the J call TRBJ2-7; D gene unclear. CDR3 length equals 16 residues. V was clipped by 7 bases and J by 7 bases, with 26 bases between them. From germline, CDR1 is MNHEY and CDR2 SVGEGT. CDR3: CASTQVNVEAGNEQYF. Written as DNA, the CDR3 is TGTGCCAGCACCCAAGTCAACGTCGAGGCAGGTAATGAGCAGTACTTC.

The genes are TRBV12-3 or TRBV12-4 and TRBJ1-3; 11 bases align to TRBD1. The CDR3 sequence is 17 residues long. V lost 0 bases and J lost 2; bases outside the gene matches: 3. DNA of the CDR3: TGTGCCAGCAGTTTAGCGGGGACAGGGGGTACTGGAAACACCATATATTTT. Protein: CASSLAGTGGTGNTIYF.

This chain uses TRBV19 with TRBJ1-1; no firm D call. CDR1 is LNHDA, CDR2 SQIVND, per germline (reference sequence). This CDR3 has 14 residues. Trimming stripped 6 bases from V and 5 bases from J, with 16 bases between. The CDR3 sequence: CASSPRESRTEAFF. The CDR3 DNA reads as TGTGCCAGTAGCCCTCGGGAATCCAGGACTGAAGCTTTCTTT.

This chain joins TRBV3-1 and TRBJ1-6, with 11 nucleotides matching TRBD1. The CDR3 length is 16 residues. The V segment lost 3 bases and the J segment 9 bases; nucleotides outside the gene matches: 7. Germline assignment: CDR1 LGHDT and CDR2 YNNKEL (reference sequence). The CDR3 is CASSQGDRGASSPLHF. CDR3 in DNA: TGTGCCAGCAGCCAGGGGGACAGGGGGGCGAGTTCACCCCTCCACTTT.

This clonotype was picked up a small number of times. The V gene is TRBV6-1, the J gene TRBJ2-5; the D is unclear. CDR3 size: 12 residues. CDR1 is MNHNS and CDR2 is SASEGT in the germline V gene. The V gene lost 6 bases and the J gene lost 2 bases, with 7 bases spanning the gap. The CDR3: CASSFQQETQYF. CDR3 bases: TGTGCCAGCAGCTTCCAGCAAGAGACCCAGTACTTC.

This clonotype has a count of ten or more. The rearrangement joins TRBV9 to TRBJ2-7; 9 bases agree with TRBD1. The J segment lost 4 bases and the V segment lost 0 bases, leaving 5 bases of the junction unmatched. The CDR3 runs to 15 residues. Per the germline V gene, CDR1 is SGDLS and CDR2 is YYNGEE. CDR3 amino acids: CASSVAAGQGYEQYF. The DNA for the CDR3 is TGTGCCAGCAGCGTAGCAGCGGGACAGGGTTACGAGCAGTACTTC.

This clonotype was observed a few times. CDR3 sequence reads: CASGSGTGGATNEKLFF. The DNA of the CDR3 is TGTGCCAGCGGATCCGGGACAGGGGGGGCAACTAATGAAAAACTGTTTTTT. V is TRBV12-3 or TRBV12-4 and J is TRBJ1-4; 11 bases line up with TRBD1. The CDR3 contains 17 residues. Trimming cost V 8 bases and J 0 bases; bases outside gene matches: 8.

The CDR3 nucleotides read TGTGCCAGCAGTGAAGACCGCCTTAGCAATCAGCCCCAGCATTTT. Translation gives CASSEDRLSNQPQHF. This chain connects TRBV6-1 to TRBJ1-5; D remains ambiguous. Trimming took 1 base from V and 0 from J, leaving 7 bases between them. CDR3 length: 15 amino acids. Germline CDR1 is MNHNS and CDR2 is SASEGT.

This clonotype was detected many times. This chain joins TRBV28 and TRBJ1-6; D is unclear. This CDR3 is built from 18 residues. Trimming removed 5 bases at V and 0 bases at J, with 17 bases between. Germline CDR1 is MDHEN and CDR2 is SYDVKM. The DNA of the CDR3 is TGTGCCAGCAGTCGCCCAGGCCCCCCAAGCTCCTATAATTCACCCCTCCACTTT. Its translation is CASSRPGPPSSYNSPLHF. Full variable domain (missing parts from reference TRBV28 and TRBJ1-6): DVKVTQSSRYLVKRTGEKVFLECVQDMDHENMFWYRQDPGLGLRLIYFSYDVKMKEKGDIPEGYSVSREKKERFSLILESASTNQTSMYLCASSRPGPPSSYNSPLHFGNGTRLTVT.

This clonotype was seen a handful of times. The gene calls are TRBV10-3 and TRBJ2-3, with D unclear. Germline CDR1 reads ENHRY; CDR2 reads SYGVKD. The CDR3 length is 11 residues. The V gene lost 7 bases and the J gene lost 0 bases, with 2 bases spanning the gap. This CDR3 is CAITSTDTQYF. CDR3 nucleotide sequence: TGTGCCATCACTAGCACAGATACGCAGTATTTT.